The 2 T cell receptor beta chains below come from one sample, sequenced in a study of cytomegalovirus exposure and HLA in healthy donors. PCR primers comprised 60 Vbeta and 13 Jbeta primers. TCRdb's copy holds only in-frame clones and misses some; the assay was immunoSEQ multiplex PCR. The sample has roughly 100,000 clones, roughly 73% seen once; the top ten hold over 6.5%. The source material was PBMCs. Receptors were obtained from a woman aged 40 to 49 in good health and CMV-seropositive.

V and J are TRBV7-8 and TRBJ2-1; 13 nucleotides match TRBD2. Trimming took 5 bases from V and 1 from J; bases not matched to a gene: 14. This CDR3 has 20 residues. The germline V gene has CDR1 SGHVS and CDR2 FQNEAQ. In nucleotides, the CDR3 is TGTGCCAGCAGCCAAGTCCATGGACTAGCGGGAGAGCTATCCTACAATGAGCAGTTCTTC. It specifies CASSQVHGLAGELSYNEQFF.

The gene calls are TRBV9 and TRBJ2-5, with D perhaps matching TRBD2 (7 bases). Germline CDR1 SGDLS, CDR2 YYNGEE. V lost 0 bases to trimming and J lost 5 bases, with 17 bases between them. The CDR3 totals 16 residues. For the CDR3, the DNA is TGTGCCAGCAGCGTAGTCCCAGAGGGGGGGACGGAGACCCAGTACTTC. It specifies CASSVVPEGGTETQYF.